The 4 T cell receptor beta chains given below trace back to one sample, sequenced in a study of OX40 agonist ivuxolimab in advanced cancers. The table came from immunoSEQ multiplex PCR; TCRdb's copy has only in-frame clones and leaves some out. The sample lists under 100,000 clones; 90% to 95% were seen once. The source was CD4+ or CD8+ T cells sorted from blood, collected in a trial of the OX40 agonist ivuxolimab. The receptor source for this set is an adult with an advanced solid tumor such as melanoma, head and neck, liver or kidney cancer.

This clone was seen a single time. J is TRBJ2-1 and V is TRBV7-9; D uncertain. The CDR3 spans 13 residues. Germline assignment: CDR1 SEHNR and CDR2 FQNEAQ (reference sequence). V was clipped by 5 bases and J by 6 bases, with 11 bases between them. CDR3 sequence: CASSQLGTNEQFF. In nucleotides, the CDR3 is TGTGCCAGCAGCCAGTTGGGCACCAATGAGCAGTTCTTC.

The chain links TRBV12-2 to TRBJ1-2; the table's D gene call, TRBD1, was not cross checked with the DNA. TRBV12-2 is classified as a pseudogene. The CDR3 has 18 residues. CDR3 residues: CASRLATCWDTHFYGYTF. CDR3 DNA sequence: TGTGCAAGTCGCTTAGCGACGTGTTGGGACACTCACTTCTATGGCTACACCTTC.

This clone came up a few times. CDR3 nucleotide sequence: TGTGCCAGCAACCAGGGATTGGGATCTGGCTACACCTTC. Translating gives CASNQGLGSGYTF. The V gene is TRBV2, the J gene TRBJ1-2, with D possibly TRBD1 on 5 matching bases. Looked up from germline, CDR1 is SNHLY and CDR2 is FYNNEI. This CDR3 region has 13 residues. The ends were cut back, 7 bases at V and 7 bases at J, with 16 bases in the middle.

This clone was seen a few times. The rearrangement links TRBV27 to TRBJ2-7, with TRBD1 matching over 8 bases. V was clipped by 6 bases and J by 3 bases; unmatched bases: 4. This CDR3 spans 13 amino acids. Germline lookup yields CDR1 MNHEY and CDR2 SMNVEV (reference sequence). CDR3 protein: CASRRTGLYEQYF. CDR3 in DNA: TGTGCCAGCAGAAGGACAGGGCTCTACGAGCAGTACTTC.